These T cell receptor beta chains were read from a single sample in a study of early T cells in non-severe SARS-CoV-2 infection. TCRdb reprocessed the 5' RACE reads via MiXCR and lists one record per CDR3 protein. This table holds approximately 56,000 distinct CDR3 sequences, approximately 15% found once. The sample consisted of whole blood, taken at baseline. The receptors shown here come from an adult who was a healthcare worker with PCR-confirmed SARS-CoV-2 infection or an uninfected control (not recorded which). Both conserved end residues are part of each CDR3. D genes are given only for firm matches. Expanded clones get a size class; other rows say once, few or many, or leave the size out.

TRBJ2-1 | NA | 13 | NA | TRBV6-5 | CASSDPGVNEQFF | TGTGCCAGCAGCGACCCAGGAGTCAATGAGCAGTTCTTC
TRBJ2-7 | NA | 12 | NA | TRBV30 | CAWSLGPYEQYF | TGTGCCTGGAGTTTGGGGCCCTACGAGCAGTACTTC
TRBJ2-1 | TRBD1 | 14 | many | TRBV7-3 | CASSFGDRLNEQFF | TGTGCCAGCAGCTTTGGGGACAGATTAAATGAGCAGTTCTTC
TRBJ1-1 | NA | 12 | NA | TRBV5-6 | CASSFLNTEAFF | TGTGCCAGCAGCTTCCTGAACACTGAAGCTTTCTTT
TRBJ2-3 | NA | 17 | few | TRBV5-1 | CASSLGPQGSSTDTQYF | TGCGCCAGCAGCTTGGGGCCCCAGGGGTCGAGCACAGATACGCAGTATTTT
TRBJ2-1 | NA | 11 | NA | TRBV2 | CASIIRKLQFF | TGTGCCAGCATAATTAGAAAATTGCAGTTCTTC
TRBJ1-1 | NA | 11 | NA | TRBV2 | CASIGAPEAFF | TGTGCCAGCATCGGGGCCCCTGAAGCTTTCTTT
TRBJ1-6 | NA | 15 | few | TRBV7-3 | CASSLVGDYNSPLHF | TGTGCCAGCAGCTTAGTGGGCGACTATAATTCACCCCTCCACTTT
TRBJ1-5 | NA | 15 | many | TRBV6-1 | CASIQKNRDGQPQHF | TGTGCCAGCATTCAAAAGAACAGGGATGGACAGCCCCAGCATTTT
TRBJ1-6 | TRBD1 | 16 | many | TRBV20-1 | CSGHRDRVSYNSPLHF | TGCAGTGGACACCGGGACAGGGTCTCCTATAATTCACCCCTCCACTTT
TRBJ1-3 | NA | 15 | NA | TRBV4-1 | CASSQVYVSGNTIYF | TGCGCCAGCAGCCAAGTGTATGTCTCTGGAAACACCATATATTTT
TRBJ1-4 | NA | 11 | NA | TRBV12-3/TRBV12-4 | CASSVNEKLFF | TGTGCCAGCAGTGTTAATGAAAAACTGTTTTTT
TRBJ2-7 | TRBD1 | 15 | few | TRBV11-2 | CASSLTSGQGYEQYF | TGTGCCAGCAGCTTAACGTCGGGACAGGGCTACGAGCAGTACTTC
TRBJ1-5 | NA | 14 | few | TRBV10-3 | CAISTGRSNQPQHF | TGTGCCATCAGCACAGGGAGGAGCAATCAGCCCCAGCATTTT
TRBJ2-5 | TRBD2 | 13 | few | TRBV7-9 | CASSRGEGQTQYF | TGTGCCAGCAGCCGGGGGGAGGGGCAGACCCAGTACTTC
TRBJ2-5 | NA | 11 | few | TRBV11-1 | CASSSQEAQYF | TGTGCCAGCAGCTCCCAAGAAGCCCAGTACTTC
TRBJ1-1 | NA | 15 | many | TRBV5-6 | CASSLASQGDTEAFF | TGTGCCAGCAGCTTGGCCAGTCAGGGTGATACTGAAGCTTTCTTT
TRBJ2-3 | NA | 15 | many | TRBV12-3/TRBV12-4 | CASSLAGGARGTQYF | TGTGCCAGCAGTTTAGCAGGGGGGGCCCGCGGTACGCAGTATTTT
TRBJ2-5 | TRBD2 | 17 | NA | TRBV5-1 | CASSSTTSGGAGETQYF | TGCGCCAGCAGCTCCACTACTAGCGGGGGGGCTGGGGAGACCCAGTACTTC
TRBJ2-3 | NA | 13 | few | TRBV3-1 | CASTLGGTDTQYF | TGTGCCAGCACACTCGGTGGCACAGATACGCAGTATTTT
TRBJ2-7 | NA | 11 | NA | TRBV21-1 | CARRDCYEQYF | TGTGCCAGAAGGGACTGCTACGAGCAGTACTTC
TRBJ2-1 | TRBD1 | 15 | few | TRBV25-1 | CASSGMDRGLDEQFF | TGTGCCAGCAGTGGGATGGACAGGGGGCTCGATGAGCAGTTCTTC
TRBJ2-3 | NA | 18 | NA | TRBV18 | CASSPPERLGLSTDTQYF | TGTGCCAGCTCACCACCCGAACGGCTTGGCCTTAGCACAGATACGCAGTATTTT
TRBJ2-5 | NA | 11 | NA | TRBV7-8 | CASSLNAAQYF | TGTGCCAGCAGCTTGAACGCGGCCCAGTACTTC
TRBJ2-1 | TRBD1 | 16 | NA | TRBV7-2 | CASSPPRGTGGNEQFF | TGTGCCAGCAGCCCCCCACGCGGGACAGGGGGCAATGAGCAGTTCTTC
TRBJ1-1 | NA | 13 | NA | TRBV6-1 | CANSFNSNTEAFF | TGTGCCAACTCCTTTAATTCGAACACTGAAGCTTTCTTT
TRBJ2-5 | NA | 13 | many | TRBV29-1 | CSVSGAGVETQYF | TGCAGCGTTAGTGGGGCAGGGGTCGAGACCCAGTACTTC
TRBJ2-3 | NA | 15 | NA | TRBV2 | CASSERGSDTDTQYF | TGTGCCAGCAGTGAGAGGGGGAGCGACACAGATACGCAGTATTTT
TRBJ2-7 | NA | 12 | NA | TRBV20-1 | CSASGTSYEQYF | TGCAGTGCTAGCGGGACATCTTACGAGCAGTACTTC
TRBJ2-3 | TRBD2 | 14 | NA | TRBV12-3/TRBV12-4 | CASSARGSTDTQYF | TGTGCCAGCAGCGCGCGGGGGAGCACAGATACGCAGTATTTT
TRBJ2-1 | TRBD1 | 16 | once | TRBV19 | CASRNTGERSYNEQFF | TGTGCCAGTCGAAACACAGGGGAGCGCTCCTACAATGAGCAGTTCTTC
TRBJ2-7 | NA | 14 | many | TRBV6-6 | CASSEPGPSYEQYF | TGTGCCAGCAGTGAGCCGGGTCCTTCGTACGAGCAGTACTTC
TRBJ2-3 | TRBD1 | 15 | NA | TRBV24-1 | CATSEGQGETDTQYF | TGTGCCACCAGTGAGGGACAGGGGGAGACAGATACGCAGTATTTT
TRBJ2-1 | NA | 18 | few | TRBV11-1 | CASSTTRGGRGYGNEQFF | TGTGCCAGCAGCACAACCAGGGGAGGAAGGGGGTACGGCAATGAGCAGTTCTTC
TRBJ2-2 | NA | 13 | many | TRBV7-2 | CASSFSVVGELFF | TGTGCCAGCAGCTTCAGCGTGGTCGGGGAGCTGTTTTTT
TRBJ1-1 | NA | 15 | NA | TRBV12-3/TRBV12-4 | CASSFAGPPNTEAFF | TGTGCCAGCAGTTTCGCAGGACCTCCGAACACTGAAGCTTTCTTT
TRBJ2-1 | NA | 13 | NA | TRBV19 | CASSIIVGNEQFF | TGTGCCAGTAGTATAATAGTTGGCAATGAGCAGTTCTTC
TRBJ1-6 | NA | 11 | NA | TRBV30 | CAWDRSSPLHF | TGTGCCTGGGACAGGAGTTCACCCCTCCACTTT
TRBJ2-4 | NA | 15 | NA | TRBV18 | CASSLSRFAKNIQYF | TGTGCCAGCTCACTGAGCAGGTTCGCCAAAAACATTCAGTACTTC
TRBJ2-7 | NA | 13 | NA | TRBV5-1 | CASTRGGGYEQYF | TGCGCCAGCACTCGGGGAGGGGGATACGAGCAGTACTTC
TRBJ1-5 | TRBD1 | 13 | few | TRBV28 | CAIPGGPNQPQHF | TGTGCAATTCCAGGGGGCCCAAATCAGCCCCAGCATTTT
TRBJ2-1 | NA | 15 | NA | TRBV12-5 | CASGFSPNSYNEQFF | TGTGCTAGTGGTTTTTCACCTAACTCCTACAATGAGCAGTTCTTC
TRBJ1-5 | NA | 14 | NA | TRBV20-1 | CSASGSHSNQPQHF | TGCAGTGCTAGCGGGTCTCATAGCAATCAGCCCCAGCATTTT
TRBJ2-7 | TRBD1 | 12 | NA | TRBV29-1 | CSVGTGAGEQYF | TGCAGCGTTGGGACAGGGGCCGGCGAGCAGTACTTC
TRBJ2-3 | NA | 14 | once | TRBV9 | CASSVAPSTDTQYF | TGTGCCAGCAGCGTAGCTCCTAGCACAGATACGCAGTATTTT
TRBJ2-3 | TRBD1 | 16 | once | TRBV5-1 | CASSIPPGQHTDTQYF | TGCGCCAGCAGCATCCCCCCGGGACAGCACACAGATACGCAGTATTTT
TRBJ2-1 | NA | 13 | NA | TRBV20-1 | CSASSPSNNEQFF | TGCAGTGCTTCTTCCCCTTCCAACAATGAGCAGTTCTTC
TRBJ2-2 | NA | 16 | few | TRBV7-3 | CASSLGTGANTGELFF | TGTGCCAGCAGCCTCGGGACGGGGGCGAACACCGGGGAGCTGTTTTTT
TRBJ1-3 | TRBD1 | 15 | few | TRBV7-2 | CASSIDRGRGNTIYF | TGTGCCAGCAGCATTGACAGGGGGCGAGGAAACACCATATATTTT
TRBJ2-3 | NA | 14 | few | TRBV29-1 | CSVEQGEAGDTQYF | TGCAGCGTTGAACAAGGGGAGGCGGGAGATACGCAGTATTTT
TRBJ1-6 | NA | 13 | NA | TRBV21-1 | CATRGEHNSPLHF | TGTGCCACCCGAGGGGAGCATAATTCACCCCTCCACTTT
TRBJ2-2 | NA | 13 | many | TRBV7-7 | CASSLDRIGELFF | TGTGCCAGCAGCTTAGATCGGATCGGGGAGCTGTTTTTT